Presented here are 19 T cell receptor beta chains from one specimen sequenced in a study of immune evolution from preneoplasia to lung adenocarcinoma. This table comes from immunoSEQ multiplex PCR, and its TCRdb copy is limited to in-frame clones, with some not included. Of 35,000 or so clones listed, 74% are singletons. The sample was FFPE invasive lung adenocarcinoma tissue. Every receptor here comes from a person in their sixties or seventies with lung adenocarcinoma.

The chain uses TRBV7-7 and TRBJ1-2; D possibly corresponds to TRBD1 (5 bases). The germline V and J ends were trimmed by 2 bases and 7 bases, with 23 bases remaining between them. From germline, CDR1 is SSHAT and CDR2 FNYEAQ (reference sequence). The CDR3 contains 17 residues. In DNA, the CDR3 is TGTGCCAGCAGCTTAAGGACTGAACTACTGGGGGTTGGTGGCTACACCTTC. It specifies CASSLRTELLGVGGYTF.

The chain uses TRBV12-5 and TRBJ1-1, with D unresolved. This CDR3 spans 11 amino acids. In germline, CDR1 is LGHNT, CDR2 FRNRAP. Between the trimmed V and J ends, which lost 6 bases and 2 bases, there was a span of 4 bases. CDR3 sequence reads: CASGVNTEAFF. The CDR3 DNA is TGTGCTAGTGGGGTCAACACTGAAGCTTTCTTT.

The chain links TRBV11-2 to TRBJ2-5; 8 nucleotides line up with TRBD1. CDR1 and CDR2 (germline): SGHAT, FQNNGV. CDR3 length: 15 residues. V shed 5 bases and J 0 bases; nucleotides not matched to a gene: 5. The CDR3, as DNA: TGTGCCAGCAGCCCGGGACAGGTGTACCAAGAGACCCAGTACTTC. Translating it yields CASSPGQVYQETQYF. Full variable domain (remainder filled in from reference TRBV11-2 and TRBJ2-5): EAGVAQSPRYKIIEKRQSVAFWCNPISGHATLYWYQQILGQGPKLLIQFQNNGVVDDSQLPKDRFSAERLKGVDSTLKIQPAKLEDSAVYLCASSPGQVYQETQYFGPGTRLLVL.

The V gene is TRBV9, the J gene TRBJ2-3, with 8 bases matching TRBD2. The V segment lost 0 bases and the J segment 4 bases; nucleotides outside the gene matches: 7. The CDR3 length is 16 residues. Germline V lookup: CDR1 SGDLS, CDR2 YYNGEE. CDR3 loop: CASSVGPAGAADTQYF. Written as DNA, the CDR3 is TGTGCCAGCAGCGTAGGCCCAGCGGGAGCCGCAGATACGCAGTATTTT.

This clone was detected only once. This chain joins TRBV29-1 and TRBJ1-1, with a weak D call TRBD1 (5 bases). The CDR3 is made up of 11 amino acids. V was clipped by 1 base and J by 6 bases, with 6 bases between them. The V gene's germline CDR1 is SQVTM and CDR2 ANQGSEA. CDR3 coding DNA: TGCAGCGTTGAAGGGGGGGCTGAAGCTTTCTTT. Its protein product is CSVEGGAEAFF.

The genes are TRBV7-2 and TRBJ2-2, with D maybe TRBD1 (5 bases). The CDR3 totals 14 residues. The germline CDR1 and CDR2 sequences are SGHTA and FQGNSA. Trimming pared 1 base from V and 4 bases from J, leaving 7 bases between. Here the CDR3 DNA reads TGTGCCAGCAGCTTAGGGACAACCACCGGGGAGCTGTTTTTT. Translating it yields CASSLGTTTGELFF.

This clone was counted a single time. V usage is TRBV5-1 and J usage is TRBJ2-7; D tentatively reads TRBD1 or TRBD2 (6 bases each). CDR3 length equals 14 residues. The germline CDR1 and CDR2 sequences are SGHRS and YFSETQ. Trimming took 0 bases from V and 7 from J, leaving 14 bases between them. CDR3 protein: CASSLGGGRGEQYF. The CDR3 bases are TGCGCCAGCAGCTTGGGGGGAGGCAGGGGAGAGCAGTACTTC. The full variable domain, rest sourced from reference TRBV5-1 and TRBJ2-7, is KAGVTQTPRYLIKTRGQQVTLSCSPISGHRSVSWYQQTPGQGLQFLFEYFSETQRNKGNFPGRFSGRQFSNSRSEMNVSTLELGDSALYLCASSLGGGRGEQYFGPGTRLTVT.

This sequence joins TRBV30 and TRBJ1-4; D uncertain. CDR3 length: 12 residues. The V end was cut by 2 bases, the J end by 8 bases, with 9 bases between. Germline V gene data show CDR1 as GTSNPN and CDR2 as SVGIG (reference sequence). The CDR3 reads CAWSKGREKLFF. The CDR3 DNA is TGTGCCTGGAGTAAGGGTCGAGAAAAACTGTTTTTT.

This clone was found a few times. The chain is built from TRBV7-2 and TRBJ1-1; D remains ambiguous. Trimming left V 3 bases short and J 6 bases short, with 8 bases between. Germline V lookup: CDR1 SGHTA, CDR2 FQGNSA. CDR3 length: 12 amino acids. CDR3 region: CASSLNKAEAFF. CDR3 coding DNA: TGTGCCAGCAGCTTGAACAAGGCTGAAGCTTTCTTT.

V gene TRBV4-1 combines with J gene TRBJ1-3, with D tentatively TRBD1 (5 bases). CDR3 size: 16 residues. Between the trimmed V and J ends, which lost 1 base and 8 bases, there was a span of 18 bases. CDR1 and CDR2 (germline): MGHRA, YSYEKL. The CDR3 DNA sequence: TGCGCCAGCAGCCAAGGGGCTGACCTGGGGGGTCACACCATATATTTT. Residues: CASSQGADLGGHTIYF.

This clone was seen once. The rearrangement uses TRBV28 and TRBJ1-1, with no clear D. Trimming left V 2 bases short and J 1 base short, with 2 bases between. The length of the CDR3 is 12 residues. Per germline, CDR1 MDHEN and CDR2 SYDVKM. In DNA form, the CDR3 reads TGTGCCAGCAGTTTAACGAACACTGAAGCTTTCTTT. Residues: CASSLTNTEAFF.

This clone was observed a few times. This chain joins TRBV28 and TRBJ2-7; either TRBD1 or TRBD2 may fit D (5 bases each). Germline lookup yields CDR1 MDHEN and CDR2 SYDVKM. The CDR3 length is 15 residues. V lost 6 bases and J 5 bases, leaving 20 bases between the germline ends. This CDR3 is CASSRKGGGIHEQYF. CDR3 coding DNA: TGTGCCAGCAGCCGGAAGGGTGGGGGTATCCACGAGCAGTACTTC.

This clone was picked up a small number of times. The chain has TRBV2 and TRBJ1-2; perhaps TRBD1 as D (6 bases). CDR1 is SNHLY, CDR2 FYNNEI, per germline. With 5 bases removed from V and 8 bases from J, the gap between germline ends came to 12 bases. The CDR3 runs 12 residues. CDR3 sequence (DNA): TGTGCCAGCAGTCCGGGGGGCTGGGGCTACACCTTC. The encoded protein is CASSPGGWGYTF.

V is TRBV18 and J is TRBJ2-7; 7 nucleotides agree with TRBD2. Trimming at V came to 6 bases and at J to 6 bases, leaving 8 bases not matched to a gene. In germline, CDR1 is KGHSH, CDR2 LQKENI. The CDR3 covers 13 residues. The CDR3 region is CASSSGRGVEQYF. DNA of the CDR3: TGTGCCAGCTCGTCGGGACGGGGGGTCGAGCAGTACTTC.

This clone was found once. V gene TRBV6-6 combines with J gene TRBJ2-1; D is perhaps TRBD1 (6 bases). Germline values: CDR1 MNHNY, CDR2 SVGAGI (reference sequence). V lost 7 bases, J lost 15 bases, and 22 bases lay in between. CDR3 length: 13 amino acids. The CDR3 sequence is CASKPETSGDLFF. CDR3 nucleotide sequence: TGTGCCAGCAAACCGGAGACCTCAGGGGACCTGTTCTTC.

The chain uses TRBV4-2 and TRBJ1-1, with D possibly being TRBD1 (6 bases). This CDR3 has 14 amino acids. Germline-derived CDR1 and CDR2 are LGHNA and YNFKEQ. The V end lost 2 bases, the J end lost 1 base, and 8 bases lay between the germline ends. This CDR3 is CASSQLDRNTEAFF. The CDR3 bases are TGTGCCAGCAGCCAATTGGACAGGAACACTGAAGCTTTCTTT.

The chain joins TRBV7-2 to TRBJ2-1; tentatively, D is TRBD1 (5 bases). This CDR3 contains 12 residues. Germline assignment: CDR1 SGHTA and CDR2 FQGNSA. Trimming cost V 4 bases and J 10 bases, with 11 bases left between them. The CDR3 DNA reads as TGTGCCAGCAGCTCGTACCAGGGAGAGCAGTTCTTC. Its protein is CASSSYQGEQFF. The variable domain in full, completed from reference TRBV7-2 and TRBJ2-1, reads GAGVSQSPSNKVTEKGKDVELRCDPISGHTALYWYRQSLGQGLEFLIYFQGNSAPDKSGLPSDRFSAERTGGSVSTLTIQRTQQEDSAVYLCASSSYQGEQFFGPGTRLTVL.

Only one count was recorded for this clone. The V and J genes are TRBV5-6 and TRBJ2-5; the D gene is possibly TRBD1 (6 bases). The germline CDR1 and CDR2 sequences are SGHDT and YYEEEE. Trimming took 0 bases from V and 5 from J, leaving 11 bases between them. CDR3 length: 14 amino acids. CDR3 sequence: CASSLAGTTETQYF. For the CDR3, the DNA is TGTGCCAGCAGCTTGGCCGGGACAACCGAGACCCAGTACTTC.

V usage is TRBV19 and J usage is TRBJ2-7; D is ambiguous. CDR3 length: 15 residues. Germline V gene lookup returns CDR1 LNHDA and CDR2 SQIVND (reference sequence). The CDR3 region is CIADLVRRSSYEQYF. The CDR3 bases are TGTATTGCAGACCTCGTCCGCCGCTCCTCCTACGAGCAGTACTTC.